The entry below describes one T cell receptor beta chain. This table comes from immunoSEQ multiplex PCR, and its TCRdb copy is limited to in-frame clones, with some not included. The sample has 65,000 to 80,000 clones, over 95% seen once; the top ten hold approximately 0.2%. The CDR3 totals 14 residues. Deletions cut 6 bases from V and 2 bases from J, with 13 bases between. Germline CDR1 MNHNS, CDR2 SASEGT. The data are from a study of technical replicates of blood from several donors. The chain is built from TRBV6-1 and TRBJ1-1, with D perhaps TRBD1 (6 bases). The source is a human donor in good health. Sample: T cells isolated from PBMCs. The CDR3, as DNA: TGTGCCAGCAGGGCAGGGGAATTAAACACTGAAGCTTTCTTT. The encoded protein is CASRAGELNTEAFF.